A single sample gave rise to the 32 T cell receptor beta chains below, sequenced in a study of T cell responses to AZD1222 COVID-19 vaccine. TCRdb's copy holds only in-frame clones and misses some; the assay was immunoSEQ multiplex PCR. The data contain some 180,000 clones, approximately 89% of them singletons. This specimen was peripheral blood, taken 28 days after the second AZD1222 dose. The receptor source for this set is an adult who received the AZD1222 COVID-19 vaccine.

This chain's CDR3 is CASSPPGQGNYGYTF. The CDR3 DNA reads TGTGCCAGCAGCCCGCCGGGACAGGGGAACTATGGCTACACCTTC. This sequence joins TRBV5-4 and TRBJ1-2; TRBD1 agrees at 10 bases. The CDR3 is 15 amino acids. CDR1 and CDR2 from the germline V gene are SGHNT and YYREEE (reference sequence). Trimming took 4 bases from V and 2 from J; bases not matched to a gene: 5.

In nucleotides, the CDR3 is TGTGCCAGCAGGAACAGGGGCGGTCAAGACATTCAGTACTTC. Translation gives CASRNRGGQDIQYF. V is TRBV6-5 and J is TRBJ2-4; 7 bases line up with TRBD1. This CDR3 region has 14 residues. Germline loops: CDR1 MNHEY, CDR2 SVGAGI. V was clipped by 6 bases and J by 8 bases; unmatched bases: 10.

The chain combines TRBV9 with TRBJ2-2; D call uncertain. From germline, CDR1 is SGDLS and CDR2 YYNGEE. V gave up 0 bases and J gave up 2 bases, with 11 bases separating them. The CDR3 consists of 16 residues. The CDR3, as DNA: TGTGCCAGCAGCGTAGATGTCGGGTTCAACACCGGGGAGCTGTTTTTT. Residues: CASSVDVGFNTGELFF.

The V gene is TRBV29-1, the J gene TRBJ1-1; D remains ambiguous. The V gene's germline CDR1 is SQVTM and CDR2 ANQGSEA. The CDR3 covers 12 residues. V was clipped by 3 bases and J by 4 bases, with 9 bases between them. CDR3 residues: CSVEGWSTEAFF. The CDR3 coding sequence is TGCAGCGTTGAGGGTTGGAGCACTGAAGCTTTCTTT.

The V gene is TRBV12-3 or TRBV12-4, the J gene TRBJ2-1, with 7 positions matching TRBD2. CDR3 size: 12 residues. Trimming at V came to 6 bases and at J to 10 bases, leaving 6 bases not matched to a gene. The CDR3 loop reads CASSPGLREQFF. CDR3 DNA sequence: TGTGCCAGCAGCCCGGGACTACGGGAGCAGTTCTTC.

V is TRBV4-1 and J is TRBJ1-5, with 9 bases that match TRBD1. J gave up 0 bases and V 0 bases, and 6 bases lay outside the gene matches. The CDR3 has 18 amino acids. Germline V CDR1 and CDR2: MGHRA, YSYEKL. DNA for the CDR3: TGCGCCAGCAGCCAAGATCGGACAGGGGTGTATAGCAATCAGCCCCAGCATTTT. This gives the protein CASSQDRTGVYSNQPQHF.

On this clone itself: This sample includes further DNA sequences coding for the same CDR3. This sequence joins TRBV7-3 and TRBJ2-3, with 8 bases matching TRBD2. The CDR3 contains 16 residues. Germline values: CDR1 SGHTA, CDR2 FQGTGA. Losses at the gene ends were 6 bases for V and 1 base for J; bases not matched to a gene: 9. The CDR3 nucleotides are TGTGCCAGCAGTCCCAGCGGGGGAGCGGGCACAGATACGCAGTATTTT. Its protein is CASSPSGGAGTDTQYF.

CDR3 coding DNA: TGTGCCAGCGAGGAGGGACCGATGAACACCGGGGAGCTGTTTTTT. Translating gives CASEEGPMNTGELFF. The chain combines TRBV7-9 with TRBJ2-2, with D perhaps TRBD2 (6 bases). The CDR3 loop spans 15 amino acids. Germline V lookup: CDR1 SEHNR, CDR2 FQNEAQ (reference sequence). V lost 8 bases, J lost 1 base, and 14 bases lay in between.

This chain links TRBV4-2 with TRBJ2-4, with a possible D match to TRBD2 (5 bases). This CDR3 region has 15 residues. Germline V gene data show CDR1 as LGHNA and CDR2 as YNFKEQ. The ends were cut back, 4 bases at V and 4 bases at J, with 14 bases in the middle. The CDR3 nucleotides read TGTGCCAGCAGCCTCAACGGGAACCCGAAAAACATTCAGTACTTC. This gives the protein CASSLNGNPKNIQYF.

The V call is TRBV5-1, the J call TRBJ2-5; D gene unclear. Deletions cut 2 bases from V and 2 bases from J, with 13 bases between. Germline V lookup: CDR1 SGHRS, CDR2 YFSETQ. The CDR3 is 15 residues long. This CDR3 is CASSLPSGEQETQYF. The DNA for the CDR3 is TGCGCCAGCAGCTTACCCAGTGGGGAACAAGAGACCCAGTACTTC.

The rearrangement joins TRBV18 to TRBJ1-1; possible D gene TRBD1, 6 bases. The V gene lost 2 bases and the J gene lost 1 base, with 8 bases spanning the gap. The CDR3 totals 14 residues. CDR1 and CDR2 (germline): KGHSH, LQKENI. The CDR3 loop is CASSPIQGNTEAFF. The DNA of the CDR3 is TGTGCCAGCTCACCAATACAGGGGAACACTGAAGCTTTCTTT. The whole variable domain, remainder taken from reference TRBV18 and TRBJ1-1, is NAGVMQNPRHLVRRRGQEARLRCSPMKGHSHVYWYRQLPEEGLKFMVYLQKENIIDESGMPKERFSAEFPKEGPSILRIQQVVRGDSAAYFCASSPIQGNTEAFFGQGTRLTVV.

This chain joins TRBV6-2 or TRBV6-3 and TRBJ1-5; no clear D. This CDR3 has 14 amino acids. V lost 0 bases, J lost 4 bases, and 7 bases lay in between. Germline assignment: CDR1 MNHEY and CDR2 SVGEGT. DNA of the CDR3: TGTGCCAGCAGTTACTCGGCTCTAAATCAGCCCCAGCATTTT. Translated, it gives CASSYSALNQPQHF.

The genes are TRBV5-6 and TRBJ2-1, with unresolved D. Trimming stripped 4 bases from V and 6 bases from J, with 11 bases between. In germline, CDR1 is SGHDT, CDR2 YYEEEE. This CDR3 contains 13 residues. CDR3 sequence (DNA): TGTGCCAGCAGCACCGACCGGGCCAATGAGCAGTTCTTC. This gives the protein CASSTDRANEQFF.

The J gene is TRBJ1-6, the V gene TRBV7-2; 7 nucleotides align to TRBD1. The V segment lost 5 bases and the J segment 7 bases; nucleotides outside the gene matches: 14. There are 17 residues in the CDR3. CDR1 is SGHTA and CDR2 is FQGNSA in the germline V gene. CDR3 amino acids: CASSPGGKTGFNSPLHF. For the CDR3, the DNA is TGTGCCAGCAGCCCGGGAGGAAAGACAGGGTTCAATTCACCCCTCCACTTT.

The chain combines TRBV19 with TRBJ1-3; no reliable D call. Germline CDR1 LNHDA, CDR2 SQIVND (reference sequence). Trimming took off 4 bases at V and 1 base at J, with 8 bases between the two ends. CDR3 length: 14 amino acids. The CDR3 bases are TGTGCCAGTAGTACGGGCGGTTCTGGAAACACCATATATTTT. This translates into CASSTGGSGNTIYF.

The chain carries TRBV6-1 and TRBJ1-1; D is uncertain. The CDR3 is 15 residues long. V gave up 1 base and J gave up 0 bases, with 9 bases separating them. Germline CDR1 reads MNHNS; CDR2 reads SASEGT. Here the CDR3 reads CASSEEVRLNTEAFF. The CDR3 bases are TGTGCCAGCAGTGAAGAGGTCAGGTTGAACACTGAAGCTTTCTTT.

The chain recombines TRBV12-3 or TRBV12-4 with TRBJ1-4, with a possible D match to TRBD1 (5 bases). The CDR3 length is 13 residues. V shed 11 bases and J shed 3 bases, with 13 bases lying between them. The CDR3 DNA sequence: TGTGCCTCGGGGCGGGAATCTAATGAAAAACTGTTTTTT. Protein sequence: CASGRESNEKLFF.

This clone was observed a handful of times. The chain joins TRBV21-1 to TRBJ2-7; the table names TRBD1, a call not compared with the DNA. TRBV21-1 is a pseudogene segment. The CDR3 sequence is 16 residues long. The CDR3 DNA sequence: TGTGCCAGCAAAGACCACCGGGACAGGGGTTCCTACGAGCAGTACTTC. Its translation: CASKDHRDRGSYEQYF.

The V call is TRBV6-5, the J call TRBJ1-1; the D is unclear. Trimming cost V 8 bases and J 1 base, with 11 bases left between them. The CDR3 sequence is 13 residues long. Germline CDR1 and CDR2: MNHEY and SVGAGI. The CDR3 sequence is CASSVIENTEAFF. CDR3 bases: TGTGCCAGCTCAGTAATTGAGAACACTGAAGCTTTCTTT.

The chain recombines TRBV10-1 with TRBJ2-1; 8 nucleotides agree with TRBD1. V lost 4 bases and J lost 1; bases outside the gene matches: 3. This CDR3 has 15 residues. Germline values: CDR1 WNHNN, CDR2 SYGVQD (reference sequence). Written as DNA, the CDR3 is TGCGCCAGCAGTGGGACAGGGCGTTCCTACAATGAGCAGTTCTTC. It specifies CASSGTGRSYNEQFF.

This clone came up once. The genes are TRBV7-2 and TRBJ1-3; D may be TRBD1 (6 bases). The V end was cut by 2 bases, the J end by 0 bases, with 8 bases between. This CDR3 has 15 amino acids. The V gene's germline CDR1 is SGHTA and CDR2 FQGNSA. The CDR3 DNA sequence: TGTGCCAGCAGCTTAACAGGGAACTCTGGAAACACCATATATTTT. Residues: CASSLTGNSGNTIYF.

This chain uses TRBV7-3 with TRBJ1-1, with D maybe TRBD1 (6 bases). CDR3 length: 13 residues. V gave up 5 bases and J gave up 1 base, with 8 bases separating them. Germline V CDR1 and CDR2: SGHTA, FQGTGA. CDR3 in DNA: TGTGCCAGCAGCCTGGACAGGAACACTGAAGCTTTCTTT. As protein: CASSLDRNTEAFF.

The gene calls are TRBV9 and TRBJ1-1, with 8 nucleotides matching TRBD1. Germline V CDR1 and CDR2: SGDLS, YYNGEE. The J segment lost 10 bases and the V segment lost 4 bases, leaving 12 bases of the junction unmatched. This CDR3 has 14 residues. CDR3 residues: CASSPTPQGAVAFF. In DNA form, the CDR3 reads TGTGCCAGCAGCCCCACACCTCAGGGGGCTGTAGCTTTCTTT.

This clone came up once. This chain joins TRBV6-5 and TRBJ1-5; TRBD1 aligns across 8 bases. CDR3 length equals 13 residues. The V gene end was trimmed by 9 bases and the J gene end by 3 bases; junction bases not matched to a gene: 4. The V gene's germline CDR1 is MNHEY and CDR2 SVGAGI. The CDR3 coding sequence is TGTGCCAGTAGGACAGGGCTCAATCAGCCCCAGCATTTT. Amino acid sequence: CASRTGLNQPQHF.

The CDR3 nucleotides read TGTGCCAGCTCATTGGACAACTTGAACACTGAAGCTTTCTTT. Its translation is CASSLDNLNTEAFF. This rearrangement joins TRBV18 to TRBJ1-1; tentatively, D is TRBD1 (5 bases). CDR1 and CDR2 (germline): KGHSH, LQKENI. The V and J ends lost 5 bases and 0 bases respectively, with 10 bases between them. The CDR3 runs to 14 residues.

This clone was seen just once. The sample has other DNA sequences that encode this CDR3 too. The chain combines TRBV19 with TRBJ1-2, with TRBD1 identical over 7 bases. Trimming removed 6 bases from V and 0 bases from J; junction bases left unmatched: 4. Per germline, CDR1 LNHDA and CDR2 SQIVND (reference sequence). This CDR3 has 14 amino acids. CDR3 in DNA: TGTGCCAGTAGCCGGGACAGAACTAACTATGGCTACACCTTC. It translates to CASSRDRTNYGYTF.

The chain employs TRBV7-8 and TRBJ1-1, with 9 bases identical to TRBD1. Germline trimming cut 5 bases from V and 6 bases from J; bases unmatched to any gene: 7. Germline values: CDR1 SGHVS, CDR2 FQNEAQ. This CDR3 comprises 14 residues. In DNA, the CDR3 is TGTGCCAGCAGCCTAGGACAGGGGATCCCTGAAGCTTTCTTT. Its protein is CASSLGQGIPEAFF.

V and J are TRBV7-2 and TRBJ2-1, with 9 bases matching TRBD2. The CDR3 has 18 residues. CDR1 SGHTA and CDR2 FQGNSA come from the germline V gene. Losses at the gene ends were 5 bases for V and 8 bases for J; bases not matched to a gene: 19. Here the CDR3 reads CASSPTPWVAGETDEQFF. CDR3 coding DNA: TGTGCCAGCAGCCCTACCCCGTGGGTAGCGGGAGAGACAGATGAGCAGTTCTTC.

This sequence joins TRBV19 and TRBJ2-2; 9 nucleotides match TRBD1. The CDR3 length is 15 residues. The germline V gene encodes CDR1 LNHDA and CDR2 SQIVND (reference sequence). Trimming removed 1 base from V and 4 bases from J; junction bases left unmatched: 1. The CDR3 DNA sequence: TGTGCCAGTAGTATAGGGGACAGGGTCACCGGGGAGCTGTTTTTT. Protein sequence: CASSIGDRVTGELFF.

The V and J genes are TRBV7-3 and TRBJ1-6; D is possibly TRBD1 (5 bases). The CDR3 has 14 amino acids. V lost 2 bases, J lost 8 bases, and 10 bases lay in between. Looked up from germline, CDR1 is SGHTA and CDR2 is FQGTGA. Written as DNA, the CDR3 is TGTGCCAGCAGCTTAGGACAAGGGCATTCACCCCTCCACTTT. Translating gives CASSLGQGHSPLHF.

In DNA form, the CDR3 reads TGCGCCAGCAGCCATGGACAGGGAGGCGAAAAACTGTTTTTT. Protein sequence: CASSHGQGGEKLFF. The chain recombines TRBV5-1 with TRBJ1-4; the match to TRBD1 covers 8 bases. V gave up 4 bases and J gave up 8 bases; unmatched junction bases: 7. The germline V gene encodes CDR1 SGHRS and CDR2 YFSETQ. CDR3 length: 14 amino acids.

The chain recombines TRBV6-5 with TRBJ2-3; the D is unclear. Trimming left V 8 bases short and J 7 bases short, with 16 bases between. The CDR3 covers 13 residues. The germline gives CDR1 MNHEY, CDR2 SVGAGI. CDR3 bases: TGTGCCAGCTGGAGAAGGTCCGGTAATACGCAGTATTTT. Protein: CASWRRSGNTQYF.